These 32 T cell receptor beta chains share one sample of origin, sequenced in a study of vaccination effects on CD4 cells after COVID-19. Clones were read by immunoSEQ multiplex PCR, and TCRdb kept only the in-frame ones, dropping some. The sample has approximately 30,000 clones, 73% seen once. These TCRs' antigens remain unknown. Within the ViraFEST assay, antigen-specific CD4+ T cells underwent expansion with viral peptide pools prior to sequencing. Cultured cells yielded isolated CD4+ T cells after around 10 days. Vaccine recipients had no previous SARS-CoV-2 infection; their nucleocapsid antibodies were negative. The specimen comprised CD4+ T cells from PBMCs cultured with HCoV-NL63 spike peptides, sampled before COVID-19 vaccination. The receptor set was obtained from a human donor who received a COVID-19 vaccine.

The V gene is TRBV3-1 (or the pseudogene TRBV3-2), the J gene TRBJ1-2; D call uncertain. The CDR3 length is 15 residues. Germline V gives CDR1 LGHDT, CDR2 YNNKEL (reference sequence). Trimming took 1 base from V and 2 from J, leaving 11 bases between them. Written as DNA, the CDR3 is TGTGCCAGCAGCCAAGGTCTGACGGCAAACTATGGCTACACCTTC. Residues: CASSQGLTANYGYTF.

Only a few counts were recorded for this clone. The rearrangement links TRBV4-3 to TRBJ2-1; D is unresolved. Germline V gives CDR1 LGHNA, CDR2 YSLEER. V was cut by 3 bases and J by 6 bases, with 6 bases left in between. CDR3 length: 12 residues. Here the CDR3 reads CASSHSSNEQFF. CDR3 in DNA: TGCGCCAGCAGCCATAGTTCCAATGAGCAGTTCTTC.

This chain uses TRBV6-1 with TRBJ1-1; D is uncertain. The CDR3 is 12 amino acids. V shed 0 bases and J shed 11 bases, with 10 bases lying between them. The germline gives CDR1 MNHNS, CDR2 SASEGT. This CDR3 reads CASSEARTRAFF. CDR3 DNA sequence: TGTGCCAGCAGTGAAGCACGTACAAGGGCTTTCTTT.

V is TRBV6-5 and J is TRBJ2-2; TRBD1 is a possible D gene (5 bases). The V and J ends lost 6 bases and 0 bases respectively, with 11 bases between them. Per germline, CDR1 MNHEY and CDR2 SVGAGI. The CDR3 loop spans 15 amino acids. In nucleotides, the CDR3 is TGTGCCAGCAGCCCCCGGACAACGAACACCGGGGAGCTGTTTTTT. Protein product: CASSPRTTNTGELFF.

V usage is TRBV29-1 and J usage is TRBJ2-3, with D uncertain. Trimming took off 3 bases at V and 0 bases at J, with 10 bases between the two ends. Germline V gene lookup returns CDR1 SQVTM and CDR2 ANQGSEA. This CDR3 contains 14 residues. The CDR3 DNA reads TGCAGCGTTGAGTCGGAGATTAGCACAGATACGCAGTATTTT. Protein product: CSVESEISTDTQYF.

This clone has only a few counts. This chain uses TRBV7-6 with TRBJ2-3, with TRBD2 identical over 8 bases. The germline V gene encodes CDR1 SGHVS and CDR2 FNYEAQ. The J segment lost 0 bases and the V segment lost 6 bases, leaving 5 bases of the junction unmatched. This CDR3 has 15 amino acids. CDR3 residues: CASSQAGASTDTQYF. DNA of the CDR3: TGTGCCAGCAGTCAAGCGGGGGCTAGCACAGATACGCAGTATTTT. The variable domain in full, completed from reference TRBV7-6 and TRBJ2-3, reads GAGVSQSPRYKVTKRGQDVALRCDPISGHVSLYWYRQALGQGPEFLTYFNYEAQQDKSGLPNDRFSAERPEGSISTLTIQRTEQRDSAMYRCASSQAGASTDTQYFGPGTRLTVL.

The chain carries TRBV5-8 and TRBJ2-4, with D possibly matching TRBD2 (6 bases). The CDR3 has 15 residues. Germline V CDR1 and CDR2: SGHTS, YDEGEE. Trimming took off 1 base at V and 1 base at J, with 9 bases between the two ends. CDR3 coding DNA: TGTGCCAGCAGCTTGCGGCTAGCGGCCAAAAACATTCAGTACTTC. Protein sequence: CASSLRLAAKNIQYF.

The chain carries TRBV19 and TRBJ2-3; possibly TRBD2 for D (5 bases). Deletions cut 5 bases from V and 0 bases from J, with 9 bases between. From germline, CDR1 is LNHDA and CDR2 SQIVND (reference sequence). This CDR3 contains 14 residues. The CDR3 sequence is CASSLWESTDTQYF. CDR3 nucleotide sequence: TGTGCCAGTAGTCTCTGGGAGAGCACAGATACGCAGTATTTT.

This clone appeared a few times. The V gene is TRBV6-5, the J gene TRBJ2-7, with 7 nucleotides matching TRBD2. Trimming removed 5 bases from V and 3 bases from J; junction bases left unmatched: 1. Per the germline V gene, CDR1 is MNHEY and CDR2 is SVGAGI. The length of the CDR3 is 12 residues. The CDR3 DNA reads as TGTGCCAGCAGTCGGGGGGACTACGAGCAGTACTTC. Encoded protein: CASSRGDYEQYF.

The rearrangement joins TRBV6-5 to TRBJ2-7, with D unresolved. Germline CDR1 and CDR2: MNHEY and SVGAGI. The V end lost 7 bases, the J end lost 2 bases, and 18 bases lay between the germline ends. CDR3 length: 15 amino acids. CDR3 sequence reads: CASTDRKGSAYEQYF. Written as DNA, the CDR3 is TGTGCCAGCACCGATAGGAAGGGATCGGCCTACGAGCAGTACTTC.

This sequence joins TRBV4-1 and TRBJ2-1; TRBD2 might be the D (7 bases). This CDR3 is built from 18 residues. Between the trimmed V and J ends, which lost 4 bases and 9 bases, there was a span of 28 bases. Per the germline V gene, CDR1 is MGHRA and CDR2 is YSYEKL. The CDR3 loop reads CASSPSRIRGANIGEQFF. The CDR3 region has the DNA TGCGCCAGCAGCCCCTCTCGGATTCGGGGGGCTAATATAGGTGAGCAGTTCTTC.

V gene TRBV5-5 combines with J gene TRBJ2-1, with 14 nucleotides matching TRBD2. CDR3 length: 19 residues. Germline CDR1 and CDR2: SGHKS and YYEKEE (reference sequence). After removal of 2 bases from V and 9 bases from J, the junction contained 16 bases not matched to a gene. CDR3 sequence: CASSFSIGRTSGRSREQFF. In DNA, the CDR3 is TGTGCCAGCAGCTTTTCAATCGGCCGGACTAGCGGGAGGTCACGTGAGCAGTTCTTC. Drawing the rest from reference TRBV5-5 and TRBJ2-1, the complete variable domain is DAGVTQSPTHLIKTRGQQVTLRCSPISGHKSVSWYQQVLGQGPQFIFQYYEKEERGRGNFPDRFSARQFPNYSSELNVNALLLGDSALYLCASSFSIGRTSGRSREQFFGPGTRLTVL.

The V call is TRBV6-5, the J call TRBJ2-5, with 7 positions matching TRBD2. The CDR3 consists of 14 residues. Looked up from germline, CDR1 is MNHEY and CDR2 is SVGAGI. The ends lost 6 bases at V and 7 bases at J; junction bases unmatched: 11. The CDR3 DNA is TGTGCCAGCAGACCGACTAGCCTCAAGGGGACCCAGTACTTC. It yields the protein CASRPTSLKGTQYF.

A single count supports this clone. The chain's CDR3 is CAWWDTGGGYTF. As DNA, the CDR3 is TGTGCCTGGTGGGACACCGGAGGTGGCTACACCTTC. The chain uses TRBV30 and TRBJ1-2; D may be TRBD1 (6 bases). Trimming took off 5 bases at V and 7 bases at J, with 14 bases between the two ends. The CDR3 covers 12 residues. CDR1 is GTSNPN, CDR2 SVGIG, per germline (reference sequence).

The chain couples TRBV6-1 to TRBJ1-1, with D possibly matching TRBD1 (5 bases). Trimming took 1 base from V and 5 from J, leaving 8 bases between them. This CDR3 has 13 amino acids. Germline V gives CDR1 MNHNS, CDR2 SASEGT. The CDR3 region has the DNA TGTGCCAGCAGTGAAGACAGGTGGACTGAAGCTTTCTTT. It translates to CASSEDRWTEAFF.

DNA for the CDR3: TGCGCCAGCAGCCAAGTGGACTTAGGCTGGGCAGATACGCAGTATTTT. Amino acids: CASSQVDLGWADTQYF. V usage is TRBV4-1 and J usage is TRBJ2-3, with a tentative D call TRBD2 (5 bases). The germline CDR1 and CDR2 sequences are MGHRA and YSYEKL. This CDR3 comprises 16 residues. V was pared by 1 base and J by 4 bases, with 15 bases between.

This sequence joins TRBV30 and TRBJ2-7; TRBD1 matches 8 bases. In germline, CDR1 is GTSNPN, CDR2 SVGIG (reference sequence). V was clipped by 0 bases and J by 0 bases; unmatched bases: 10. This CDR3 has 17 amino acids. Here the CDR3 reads CAWSVQGDVLSSYEQYF. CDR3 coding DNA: TGTGCCTGGAGTGTACAGGGGGACGTGCTGAGCTCCTACGAGCAGTACTTC.

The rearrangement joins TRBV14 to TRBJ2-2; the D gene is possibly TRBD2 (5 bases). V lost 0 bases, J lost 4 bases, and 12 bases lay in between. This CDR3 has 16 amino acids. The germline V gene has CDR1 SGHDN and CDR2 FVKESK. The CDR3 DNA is TGTGCCAGCAGCCAAGAACGACTTCGGGGCACCGGGGAGCTGTTTTTT. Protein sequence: CASSQERLRGTGELFF. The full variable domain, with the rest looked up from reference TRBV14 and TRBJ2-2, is EAGVTQFPSHSVIEKGQTVTLRCDPISGHDNLYWYRRVMGKEIKFLLHFVKESKQDESGMPNNRFLAERTGGTYSTLKVQPAELEDSGVYFCASSQERLRGTGELFFGEGSRLTVL.

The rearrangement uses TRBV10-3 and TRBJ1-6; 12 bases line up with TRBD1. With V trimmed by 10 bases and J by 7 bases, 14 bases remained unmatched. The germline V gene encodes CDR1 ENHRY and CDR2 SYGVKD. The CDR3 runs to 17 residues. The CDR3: CATRDRGRGGENSPLHF. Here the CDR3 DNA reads TGTGCCACCAGGGACAGGGGGCGCGGGGGCGAAAATTCACCCCTCCACTTT.

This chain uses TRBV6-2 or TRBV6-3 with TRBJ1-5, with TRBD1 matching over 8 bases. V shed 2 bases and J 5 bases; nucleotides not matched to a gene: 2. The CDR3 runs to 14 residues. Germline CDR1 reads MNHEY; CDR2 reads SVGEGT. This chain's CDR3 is CASSYTGGYQPQHF. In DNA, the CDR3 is TGTGCCAGCAGTTACACAGGGGGTTATCAGCCCCAGCATTTT.

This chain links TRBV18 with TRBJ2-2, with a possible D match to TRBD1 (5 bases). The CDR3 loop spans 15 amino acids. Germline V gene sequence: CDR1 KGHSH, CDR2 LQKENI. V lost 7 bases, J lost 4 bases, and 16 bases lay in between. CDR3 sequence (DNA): TGTGCCAGCTGGCAGGGTAATGGTTTCACCGGGGAGCTGTTTTTT. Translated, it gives CASWQGNGFTGELFF.

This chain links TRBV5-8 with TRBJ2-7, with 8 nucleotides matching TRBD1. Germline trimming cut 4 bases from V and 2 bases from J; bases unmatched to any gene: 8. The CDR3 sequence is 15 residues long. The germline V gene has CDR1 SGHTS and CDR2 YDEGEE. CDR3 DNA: TGTGCCAGCAGCCGAGGACAGGGATTAACCTACGAGCAGTACTTC. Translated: CASSRGQGLTYEQYF.

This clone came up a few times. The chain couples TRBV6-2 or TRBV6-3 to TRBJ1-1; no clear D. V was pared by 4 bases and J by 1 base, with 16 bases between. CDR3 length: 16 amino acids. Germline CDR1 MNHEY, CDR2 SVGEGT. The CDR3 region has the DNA TGTGCCAGCAGTTCCTATTCCGGGTCACCGAACACTGAAGCTTTCTTT. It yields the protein CASSSYSGSPNTEAFF.

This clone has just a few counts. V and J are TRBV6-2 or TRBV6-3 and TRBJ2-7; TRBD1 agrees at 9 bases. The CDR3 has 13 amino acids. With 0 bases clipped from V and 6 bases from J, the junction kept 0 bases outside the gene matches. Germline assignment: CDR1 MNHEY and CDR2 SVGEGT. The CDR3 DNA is TGTGCCAGCAGTTACTCGGACAGGGGCGAGCAGTACTTC. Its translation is CASSYSDRGEQYF.

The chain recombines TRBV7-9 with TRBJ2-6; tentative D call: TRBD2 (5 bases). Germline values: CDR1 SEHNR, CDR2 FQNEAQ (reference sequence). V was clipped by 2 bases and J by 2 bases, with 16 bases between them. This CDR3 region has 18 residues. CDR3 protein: CASSLFRRELTGANVLTF. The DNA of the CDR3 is TGTGCCAGCAGCTTATTCCGACGGGAACTGACTGGGGCCAACGTCCTGACTTTC.

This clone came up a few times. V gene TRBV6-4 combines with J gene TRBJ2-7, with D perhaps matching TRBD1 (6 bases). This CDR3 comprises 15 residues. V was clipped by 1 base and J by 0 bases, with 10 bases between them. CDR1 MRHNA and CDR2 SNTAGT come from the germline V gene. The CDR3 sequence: CASSDLTGNSYEQYF. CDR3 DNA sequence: TGTGCCAGCAGTGACTTGACAGGTAACTCCTACGAGCAGTACTTC.

Written as DNA, the CDR3 is TGTGCCAGCAGTTTAGGGTCGGCGAACACTGAAGCTTTCTTT. Translated, it gives CASSLGSANTEAFF. V usage is TRBV28 and J usage is TRBJ1-1; D is ambiguous. CDR1 is MDHEN and CDR2 is SYDVKM in the germline V gene. This CDR3 has 14 residues. V lost 2 bases and J 1 base, leaving 8 bases between the germline ends.

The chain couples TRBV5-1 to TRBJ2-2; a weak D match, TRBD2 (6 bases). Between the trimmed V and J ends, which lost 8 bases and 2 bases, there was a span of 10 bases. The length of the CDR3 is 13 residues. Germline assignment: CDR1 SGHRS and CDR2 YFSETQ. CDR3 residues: CASGGTNTGELFF. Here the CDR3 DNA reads TGCGCCAGTGGGGGGACCAACACCGGGGAGCTGTTTTTT.

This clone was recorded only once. The CDR3 DNA sequence: TGTGCCAGCAGCCCGGACAGAAGAATAAACACAGATACGCAGTATTTT. This encodes CASSPDRRINTDTQYF. The chain has TRBV5-4 and TRBJ2-3, with D possibly TRBD1 on 6 matching bases. This CDR3 is 16 amino acids long. The V and J ends lost 4 bases and 2 bases respectively, with 17 bases between them. Germline values: CDR1 SGHNT, CDR2 YYREEE (reference sequence).

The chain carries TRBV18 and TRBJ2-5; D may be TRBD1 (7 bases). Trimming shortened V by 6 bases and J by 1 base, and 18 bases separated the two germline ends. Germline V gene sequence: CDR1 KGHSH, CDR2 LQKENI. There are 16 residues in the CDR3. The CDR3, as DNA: TGTGCCAGCTCTACAAGGGGGCTAGCGAGCCAAGAGACCCAGTACTTC. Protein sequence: CASSTRGLASQETQYF.

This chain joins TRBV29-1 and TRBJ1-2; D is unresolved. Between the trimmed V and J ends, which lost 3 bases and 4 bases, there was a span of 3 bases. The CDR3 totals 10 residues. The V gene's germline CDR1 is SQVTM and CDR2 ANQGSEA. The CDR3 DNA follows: TGCAGCGTTGATTCCTATGGCTACACCTTC. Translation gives CSVDSYGYTF.

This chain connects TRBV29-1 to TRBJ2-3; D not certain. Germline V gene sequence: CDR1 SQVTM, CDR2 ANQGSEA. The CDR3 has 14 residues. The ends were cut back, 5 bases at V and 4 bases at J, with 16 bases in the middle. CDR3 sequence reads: CSVTYGGWSDTQYF. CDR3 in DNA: TGCAGCGTTACATACGGTGGCTGGTCAGATACGCAGTATTTT.